This is a list of T cell receptor beta chains from one sample in a study of cytomegalovirus exposure and HLA in healthy donors. Profiling relied on immunoSEQ multiplex PCR, and the TCRdb table lists in-frame clones only, not all of them. The sample consists of some 110,000 clones, about 91% of them appearing once. Sequencing input: PBMCs. These receptors were collected from a man younger than 30 in good health and CMV-seronegative. The CDR3 runs from the conserved cysteine through the conserved F or W. The order of the fields is CDR3 protein, CDR3 DNA, J gene, D gene, V gene, clone size. D genes are given only for firm matches. Part of the rows lack a size; the others show once, few, many or a class for expanded clones.

CDR3: CASSLLAGDTQYF
DNA: TGTGCCAGCAGCTTATTAGCGGGAGATACGCAGTATTTT
J: TRBJ2-3
D: TRBD2
V: TRBV7-2
size: -

CDR3: CAWSALAGGTDTQYF
DNA: TGTGCCTGGAGCGCTTTAGCGGGGGGCACAGATACGCAGTATTTT
J: TRBJ2-3
D: TRBD2
V: TRBV30
size: -

CDR3: CASGFEVSAEAFF
DNA: TGTGCCAGCGGGTTTGAGGTTAGTGCTGAAGCTTTCTTT
J: TRBJ1-1
D: -
V: TRBV6-5
size: -

CDR3: CASSLDYGSEKLFF
DNA: TGTGCCAGCAGCTTAGATTACGGTTCCGAAAAACTGTTTTTT
J: TRBJ1-4
D: -
V: TRBV7-2
size: once

CDR3: CASSPPGSIAKNIQYF
DNA: TGTGCCAGCTCACCACCGGGGAGTATAGCCAAAAACATTCAGTACTTC
J: TRBJ2-4
D: -
V: TRBV18
size: -

CDR3: CASSPAGGVTYNEQFF
DNA: TGCGCCAGCAGCCCAGCCGGAGGGGTCACCTACAATGAGCAGTTCTTC
J: TRBJ2-1
D: -
V: TRBV4-1
size: few

CDR3: CASSLIRAGNTEAFF
DNA: TGTGCCAGCAGCTTAATTCGGGCGGGGAACACTGAAGCTTTCTTT
J: TRBJ1-1
D: -
V: TRBV11-2
size: -

CDR3: CASSEYGGSTDTQYF
DNA: TGCGCCAGCAGTGAGTACGGCGGGAGCACAGATACGCAGTATTTT
J: TRBJ2-3
D: -
V: TRBV10-1
size: -

CDR3: CASSQDRTSGVYEQYF
DNA: TGCGCCAGCAGCCAAGATAGGACTAGCGGAGTTTACGAGCAGTACTTC
J: TRBJ2-7
D: TRBD2
V: TRBV4-1
size: once

CDR3: CASSSAGTGTYEQYF
DNA: TGCGCCAGCAGCTCAGCGGGGACCGGGACCTACGAGCAGTACTTC
J: TRBJ2-7
D: TRBD2
V: TRBV5-1
size: -

CDR3: CASSLMTGPNTEAFF
DNA: TGTGCCAGCAGCTTAATGACAGGTCCGAACACTGAAGCTTTCTTT
J: TRBJ1-1
D: -
V: TRBV7-9
size: -

CDR3: CASSEYLGGYGYTF
DNA: TGTGCCAGCAGTGAATATTTGGGCGGGTACGGCTACACCTTC
J: TRBJ1-2
D: -
V: TRBV25-1
size: -

CDR3: CASIDSSGNTIYF
DNA: TGTGCCAGCATCGACAGCTCTGGAAACACCATATATTTT
J: TRBJ1-3
D: -
V: TRBV2
size: -

CDR3: CASSQHSGGGTEAFF
DNA: TGTGCCAGCAGTCAACATAGCGGGGGAGGGACTGAAGCTTTCTTT
J: TRBJ1-1
D: -
V: TRBV28
size: -

CDR3: CASRLRDTYEQYF
DNA: TGTGCCAGCAGATTGCGGGACACCTACGAGCAGTACTTC
J: TRBJ2-7
D: -
V: TRBV5-8
size: -

CDR3: CASSEGTTDTQYF
DNA: TGCGCCAGCTCGGAGGGGACCACAGATACGCAGTATTTT
J: TRBJ2-3
D: -
V: TRBV5-1
size: -

CDR3: CASSRGGLNSPLHF
DNA: TGTGCCAGCAGCCGTGGCGGTCTTAATTCACCCCTCCACTTT
J: TRBJ1-6
D: -
V: TRBV11-2
size: -

CDR3: CASSLSGDEQYF
DNA: TGTGCCAGCAGTTTATCAGGGGACGAGCAGTACTTC
J: TRBJ2-7
D: -
V: TRBV27
size: once

CDR3: CASSLTRSSASSYNEQFF
DNA: TGTGCCAGCTCACTTACACGGTCTAGCGCGAGCTCCTACAATGAGCAGTTCTTC
J: TRBJ2-1
D: -
V: TRBV18
size: -

CDR3: CAITPPVAGNTIYF
DNA: TGTGCCATCACCCCTCCGGTGGCTGGAAACACCATATATTTT
J: TRBJ1-3
D: -
V: TRBV19
size: -

CDR3: CASSSGRAINEQFF
DNA: TGTGCCAGCAGTAGCGGGAGGGCCATAAATGAGCAGTTCTTC
J: TRBJ2-1
D: TRBD2
V: TRBV2
size: -

CDR3: CASSPHQGANNSPLHF
DNA: TGTGCCAGCAGTCCACATCAGGGGGCAAATAATTCACCCCTCCACTTT
J: TRBJ1-6
D: TRBD1
V: TRBV2
size: few

CDR3: CASTHLGSGGYEQYF
DNA: TGTGCCAGCACCCACCTCGGCAGCGGGGGGTACGAGCAGTACTTC
J: TRBJ2-7
D: TRBD2
V: TRBV6-6
size: -

CDR3: CASTWTSGSSYNEQFF
DNA: TGTGCCAGCACCTGGACTAGCGGGAGCTCCTACAATGAGCAGTTCTTC
J: TRBJ2-1
D: TRBD2
V: TRBV2
size: -

CDR3: CASSLHGADTQYF
DNA: TGTGCCAGCAGCTTACACGGGGCAGATACGCAGTATTTT
J: TRBJ2-3
D: -
V: TRBV11-3
size: -

CDR3: CASSKGVRVYEQYF
DNA: TGTGCCAGCAGCAAAGGTGTGAGGGTTTACGAGCAGTACTTC
J: TRBJ2-7
D: -
V: TRBV21-1
size: -

CDR3: CASKRTSGVTDTQYF
DNA: TGTGCCAGCAAAAGGACTAGCGGGGTGACAGATACGCAGTATTTT
J: TRBJ2-3
D: TRBD2
V: TRBV6-1
size: once

CDR3: CASSKQGFDEQFF
DNA: TGTGCCAGCAGCAAACAGGGTTTTGATGAGCAGTTCTTC
J: TRBJ2-1
D: -
V: TRBV7-9
size: -

CDR3: CASRTTGGAGELFF
DNA: TGTGCCAGCAGGACAACAGGAGGGGCCGGGGAGCTGTTTTTT
J: TRBJ2-2
D: -
V: TRBV6-5
size: few

CDR3: CASSGRTGGGNQPQHF
DNA: TGTGCCAGCAGTGGCCGGACAGGAGGGGGAAATCAGCCCCAGCATTTT
J: TRBJ1-5
D: TRBD1
V: TRBV6-1
size: -

CDR3: CASSQTSQETQYF
DNA: TGTGCCAGCAGCCAGACAAGCCAAGAGACCCAGTACTTC
J: TRBJ2-5
D: -
V: TRBV7-9
size: -

CDR3: CASSLANPNTEAFF
DNA: TGCGCCAGCAGCTTGGCCAATCCGAACACTGAAGCTTTCTTT
J: TRBJ1-1
D: -
V: TRBV5-1
size: once

CDR3: CASSRRGTRVFHEQFF
DNA: TGTGCCAGCAGCCGCCGTGGGACTAGAGTCTTCCATGAGCAGTTCTTC
J: TRBJ2-1
D: TRBD2
V: TRBV2
size: -

CDR3: CASSNQGENTEAFF
DNA: TGTGCCAGCAGCAATCAGGGGGAGAACACTGAAGCTTTCTTT
J: TRBJ1-1
D: TRBD1
V: TRBV5-6
size: -

CDR3: CASTLPGQPQHF
DNA: TGTGCCAGCACACTCCCGGGTCAGCCCCAGCATTTT
J: TRBJ1-5
D: -
V: TRBV28
size: -

CDR3: CASSRTGNYGYTF
DNA: TGTGCCAGCAGCCGGACAGGGAACTATGGCTACACCTTC
J: TRBJ1-2
D: TRBD1
V: TRBV28
size: -

CDR3: CSVDGGGGGQETQYF
DNA: TGCAGCGTTGATGGGGGTGGCGGGGGGCAAGAGACCCAGTACTTC
J: TRBJ2-5
D: TRBD2
V: TRBV29-1
size: -

CDR3: CASRGAGGPGEQFF
DNA: TGTGCCAGTCGAGGAGCGGGAGGGCCCGGTGAGCAGTTCTTC
J: TRBJ2-1
D: TRBD2
V: TRBV19
size: -

CDR3: CASSRGQAVSYEQYF
DNA: TGCGCCAGCAGCCGGGGACAGGCTGTCTCCTACGAGCAGTACTTC
J: TRBJ2-7
D: TRBD1
V: TRBV5-1
size: -

CDR3: CASGLRQGVGNEQFF
DNA: TGTGCTAGTGGTTTAAGACAGGGAGTTGGTAATGAGCAGTTCTTC
J: TRBJ2-1
D: TRBD1
V: TRBV12-5
size: -

CDR3: CSVARGGTEAFF
DNA: TGCAGCGTTGCTCGGGGGGGAACTGAAGCTTTCTTT
J: TRBJ1-1
D: -
V: TRBV29-1
size: once

CDR3: CASSLAGAPSTDTQYF
DNA: TGCGCCAGCAGCTTGGCTGGGGCCCCTAGCACAGATACGCAGTATTTT
J: TRBJ2-3
D: -
V: TRBV5-1
size: -

CDR3: CASSVSTGGTEAFF
DNA: TGTGCCAGCAGCGTTTCGACAGGGGGAACTGAAGCTTTCTTT
J: TRBJ1-1
D: TRBD1
V: TRBV9
size: once

CDR3: CASSHDYYNEQFF
DNA: TGTGCCAGCAGCCACGACTACTACAATGAGCAGTTCTTC
J: TRBJ2-1
D: -
V: TRBV27
size: once

CDR3: CASSRDRGRAAEAFF
DNA: TGTGCCAGCAGCCGGGACAGGGGGCGAGCCGCTGAAGCTTTCTTT
J: TRBJ1-1
D: TRBD1
V: TRBV7-9
size: -

CDR3: CASSKIQGTTEAFF
DNA: TGTGCCAGCAGCAAAATCCAGGGTACGACTGAAGCTTTCTTT
J: TRBJ1-1
D: -
V: TRBV5-6
size: -

CDR3: CAISDQTGTGAYEQYF
DNA: TGTGCCATCAGTGACCAAACCGGGACAGGGGCCTACGAGCAGTACTTC
J: TRBJ2-7
D: TRBD1
V: TRBV10-3
size: -

CDR3: CASSDRGTDQPQHF
DNA: TGTGCCAGCAGTGACCGCGGGACAGATCAGCCCCAGCATTTT
J: TRBJ1-5
D: TRBD1
V: TRBV6-1
size: -

CDR3: CASSIRRGYQETQYF
DNA: TGTGCCAGCAGTATCAGGAGGGGATACCAAGAGACCCAGTACTTC
J: TRBJ2-5
D: -
V: TRBV27
size: -

CDR3: CASSLAGETYEQYF
DNA: TGTGCCAGCAGTCTAGCGGGCGAGACCTACGAGCAGTACTTC
J: TRBJ2-7
D: TRBD2
V: TRBV28
size: -

CDR3: CSVWLASQETQYF
DNA: TGCAGCGTTTGGCTAGCGTCGCAAGAGACCCAGTACTTC
J: TRBJ2-5
D: -
V: TRBV29-1
size: -

CDR3: CASSHHTPATNEKLFF
DNA: TGTGCCAGCAGCCATCATACACCCGCAACTAATGAAAAACTGTTTTTT
J: TRBJ1-4
D: -
V: TRBV14
size: -

CDR3: CASSKKPGQGSGELFF
DNA: TGTGCCAGCAGCAAAAAACCGGGACAGGGTTCCGGGGAGCTGTTTTTT
J: TRBJ2-2
D: TRBD1
V: TRBV7-7
size: -